This entry concerns a single T cell receptor beta chain. Trimming removed 2 bases at V and 9 bases at J, with 13 bases between. This CDR3 region has 14 residues. Germline CDR1 and CDR2: LNHNV and YYDKDF (reference sequence). The data belong to a study of shared clonotypes between healthy human individuals. CD45RO-negative, CCR7-positively selected cells formed the naive CD8 fraction, excluding terminally differentiated effector memory CD45RA+ cells. The assay was immunoSEQ multiplex PCR, and TCRdb's table has in-frame clones only and misses some. The data show a few million clones, 90% to 95% seen once.

The V gene is TRBV15, the J gene TRBJ2-2, with D possibly matching TRBD2 (6 bases). Source material: naive CD8+ T cells from PBMCs. The clonotype originates from a young man in good health. Some clones in this sample may be carry-over from other donors' samples. CDR3 nucleotides: TGTGCCACCAGCAGATACGAGGGAGGCCGGGAGCTGTTTTTT. Translated: CATSRYEGGRELFF.